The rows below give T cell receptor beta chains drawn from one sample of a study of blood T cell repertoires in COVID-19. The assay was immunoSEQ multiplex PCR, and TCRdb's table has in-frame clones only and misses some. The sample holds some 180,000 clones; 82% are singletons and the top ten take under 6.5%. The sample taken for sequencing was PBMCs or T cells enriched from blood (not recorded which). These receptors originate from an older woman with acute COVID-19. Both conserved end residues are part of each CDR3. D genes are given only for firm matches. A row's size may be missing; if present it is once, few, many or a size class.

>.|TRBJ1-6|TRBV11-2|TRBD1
TGTGCCAGCAGCTTTGGGACAGGATCTAATTCACCCCTCCACTTT
CASSFGTGSNSPLHF
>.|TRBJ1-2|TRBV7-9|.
TGTGCCAGCAGCTTAGAAGCAGGGCCATCAGTATATGGCTACACCTTC
CASSLEAGPSVYGYTF
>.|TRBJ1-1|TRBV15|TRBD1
TGTGCCACCAGCAGAGAACCGACAGGGGGGATGAACACTGAAGCTTTCTTT
CATSREPTGGMNTEAFF
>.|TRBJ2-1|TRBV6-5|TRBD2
TGTGCCACCACAACTAGCGGCTCACTCAATGAGCAGTTCTTC
CATTTSGSLNEQFF
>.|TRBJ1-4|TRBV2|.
TGTGCCAGCAAAAAGGGAGCGTCTAATGAAAAACTGTTTTTT
CASKKGASNEKLFF
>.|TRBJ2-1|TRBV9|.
TGTGCCAGCAGCGCTCTGGGGGCAGCAGGGAATGAGCAGTTCTTC
CASSALGAAGNEQFF
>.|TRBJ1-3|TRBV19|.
TGTGCCAGTAAACACAGGGACGCGGGAAACACCATATATTTT
CASKHRDAGNTIYF
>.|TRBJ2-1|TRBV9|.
TGTGCCAGCAGCGAGCGACAGGACAATGAGCAGTTCTTC
CASSERQDNEQFF
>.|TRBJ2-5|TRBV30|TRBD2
TGTGCCTGGAGTGTGGCCAGCGGGGGCATGAAGACCCAGTACTTC
CAWSVASGGMKTQYF
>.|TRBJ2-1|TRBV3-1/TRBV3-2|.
TGTGCCAGCTCCCAGCTCCCGCAGGGTGCCTACAATGAGCAGTTCTTC
CASSQLPQGAYNEQFF
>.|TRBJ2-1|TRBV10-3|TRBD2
TGTGCCATCAGTGTAGGGGGCGGTAGCGGGGGGCACAATGAGCAGTTCTTC
CAISVGGGSGGHNEQFF
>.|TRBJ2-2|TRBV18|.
TGTGCCAGCTCACCACCAATGAGCGGCAACACCGGGGAGCTGTTTTTT
CASSPPMSGNTGELFF
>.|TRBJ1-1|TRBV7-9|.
TGTGCCAGCAGCTTAACACCTGAAGCTTTCTTT
CASSLTPEAFF
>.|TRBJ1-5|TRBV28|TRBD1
TGTGCCAGCAGTACGCCGGGACAGGGCAGGGAGTCATTT
CASSTPGQGRESF
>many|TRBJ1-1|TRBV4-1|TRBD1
TGCGCCAGCAGCCAAGGACAGGGGCGTACGTTGAACACTGAAGCTTTCTTT
CASSQGQGRTLNTEAFF
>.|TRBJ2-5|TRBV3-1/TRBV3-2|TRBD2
TGTGCCAGCAGCCAGGGGACTAGCGGGAGCCTCCGAGAGACCCAGTACTTC
CASSQGTSGSLRETQYF
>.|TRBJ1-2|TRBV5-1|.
TGCGCCAGCAGCTTGGAATCGGGTAACTATGGCTACACCTTC
CASSLESGNYGYTF
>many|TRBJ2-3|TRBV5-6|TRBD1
TGTGCCAGCAGCCCGAGGAAGGGGGCCACAGATACGCAGTATTTT
CASSPRKGATDTQYF
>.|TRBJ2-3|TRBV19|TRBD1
TGTGCAAGTCGCCCTTGGACAGGGGGCGCAACAGATACGCAGTATTTT
CASRPWTGGATDTQYF
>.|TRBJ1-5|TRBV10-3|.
TGTGCCATCAGTTCACGCCAGGAGCCCCAGCATTTT
CAISSRQEPQHF
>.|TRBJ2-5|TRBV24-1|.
TGTGCCACCAGTGACCCTAACAGGGAGACCCAGTACTTC
CATSDPNRETQYF
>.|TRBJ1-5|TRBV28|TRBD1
TGTGCCAGCAGTACCCCGACCGACAGGGTCAATCAGCCCCAGCATTTT
CASSTPTDRVNQPQHF
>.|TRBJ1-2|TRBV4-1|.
TGCGCCAGCAGCCAAGGACCCGGACAGAGCCAGAGAAGGGGCTACACCTTC
CASSQGPGQSQRRGYTF
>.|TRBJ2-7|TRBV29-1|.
TGCAGCGTTCACAGGGGAGGCGAGCAGTACTTC
CSVHRGGEQYF
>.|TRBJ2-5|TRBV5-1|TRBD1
TGCGCCAGCAGCGGGGACAGGGGAGAGACCCAGTACTTC
CASSGDRGETQYF
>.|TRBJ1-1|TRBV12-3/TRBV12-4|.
TGTGCCAGCAGTTTCCAGGGAAACACTGAAGCTTTCTTT
CASSFQGNTEAFF
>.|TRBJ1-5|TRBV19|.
TGTGCCAGTAGTTTCGGTGGCGGGCAGCCCCAGCATTTT
CASSFGGGQPQHF
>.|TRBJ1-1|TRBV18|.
TGTGCCAGCTCACCCGCAACATCGAACACTGAAGCTTTCTTT
CASSPATSNTEAFF
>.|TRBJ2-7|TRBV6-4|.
TGTGCCAGCGGTCCGACATCCCCGGACTACGAGCAGTACTTC
CASGPTSPDYEQYF
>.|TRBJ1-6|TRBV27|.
TGTGCCAGCAATCGGGACATAAATTCACCCCTCCACTTT
CASNRDINSPLHF
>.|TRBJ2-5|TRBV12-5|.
TGTGCTAGTGGTCCATCGGGGTTCCAAGAGACCCAGTACTTC
CASGPSGFQETQYF
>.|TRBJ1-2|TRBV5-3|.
TGTGCCAGAAGCTCGACAGACTACTATGGCTACACCTTC
CARSSTDYYGYTF
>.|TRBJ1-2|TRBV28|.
TGTGCCAGCAGCCCCGGGGGAGCTAACTATGGCTACACCTTC
CASSPGGANYGYTF
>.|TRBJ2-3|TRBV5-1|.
TGCGCCAGCAGCTTCGGGAGTAGCACAGATACGCAGTATTTT
CASSFGSSTDTQYF
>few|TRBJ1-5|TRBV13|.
TGTGCCAGCCAACAGGGTCGTCAGCCCCAGCATTTT
CASQQGRQPQHF
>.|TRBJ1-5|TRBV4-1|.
TGCGCCAGCAGCCAACCCACAGGGCGACAGGACAATCAGCCCCAGCATTTT
CASSQPTGRQDNQPQHF
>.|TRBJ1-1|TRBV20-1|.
TGCAGTGCTAGGGGGAGGGTAGGAGCTTTCTTT
CSARGRVGAFF
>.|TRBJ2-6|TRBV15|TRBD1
TGTGCCACCAGCAGGGACAGGGTCTTCTCTGGGGCCAACGTCCTGACTTTC
CATSRDRVFSGANVLTF
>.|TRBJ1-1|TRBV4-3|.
TGCGCCAGCAGCCAACAACAGGGAACCTATGAAGCTTTCTTT
CASSQQQGTYEAFF
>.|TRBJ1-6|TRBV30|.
TGTGCCTGGAGTGTAACAGTCTCTGCACCCCTCCACTTT
CAWSVTVSAPLHF
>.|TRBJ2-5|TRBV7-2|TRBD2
TGTGCCAGCAGCTTGGTTAGCGGGGGAGAAGAGACCCAGTACTTC
CASSLVSGGEETQYF
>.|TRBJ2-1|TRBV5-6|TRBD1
TGTGCCAGCAGCTCGCTGAGACAGGGCCAGTTCTCCTACAATGAGCAGTTCTTC
CASSSLRQGQFSYNEQFF
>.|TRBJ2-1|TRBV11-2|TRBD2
TGTGCCAGCAGCTTATTAGCGACTAGCGGGATCCATGAGCAGTTCTTC
CASSLLATSGIHEQFF
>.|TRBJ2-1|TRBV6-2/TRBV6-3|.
TGTGCCAGCAGTCCCCAATATTTGGGAGTTGAGCAGTTCTTC
CASSPQYLGVEQFF
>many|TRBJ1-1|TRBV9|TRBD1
TGTGCCAGCAGCGTAGGAGTACAGGGGCGTGGGGACACTGAAGCTTTCTTT
CASSVGVQGRGDTEAFF
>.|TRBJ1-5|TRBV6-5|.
TGTGCCAGCAGTTTAGGACAGTCCTTCCATCAGCCCCAGCATTTT
CASSLGQSFHQPQHF